This T cell receptor (beta chain) was sequenced for a study of blood T cell repertoires in COVID-19. For the study at large: Sample material is recorded as cDNA or gDNA derived from T cells, B-cell-depleted T cells, or PBMCs.

Those who participated ranged in age from roughly 18 to 89 years and resided in 20 to 30 US areas. CDR1 LNHDA and CDR2 SQIVND come from the germline V gene (reference sequence). V was clipped by 7 bases and J by 1 base, with 16 bases between them. This CDR3 has 15 amino acids. In the source study's methods: Estimation of nucleated cell counts relied on the amplification of reference gene primers. Method: immunoSEQ multiplex PCR; TCRdb's copy keeps in-frame clones and lacks some. D and trimming come from the DNA, and the V and J calls and clone size come from that table. The sample lists just over 300,000 clones; approximately 84% were seen once.

This receptor was identified in a man aged 25 to 40 who had recovered from COVID-19. The V and J genes are TRBV19 and TRBJ1-1; a weak D match, TRBD1 (5 bases). Sequences were obtained from PBMCs or T cells enriched from blood (not recorded which). Here the CDR3 reads CASKMAGHTNTEAFF. The CDR3 coding sequence is TGTGCCAGTAAAATGGCGGGGCATACGAACACTGAAGCTTTCTTT.